The rows below give T cell receptor beta chains drawn from one sample of a study of cytomegalovirus exposure and HLA in healthy donors. Profiling relied on immunoSEQ multiplex PCR, and the TCRdb table lists in-frame clones only, not all of them. The sample consists of more than 90,000 clones, over 65% of them appearing once. Sequencing used PBMCs. These receptors were taken from a woman in her fifties or sixties in good health and CMV-seronegative. Both conserved end residues are trimmed from each CDR3. Not all rows give a size; the values are once, few, many and, for expanded clones, a class.

j_call,v_call,clone_size,cdr3_aa
TRBJ1-1,TRBV2,.,ASSQNWRMNTEAF
TRBJ1-1,TRBV27,.,ASSWDRGPNTEAF
TRBJ1-1,TRBV7-2,once,ASSLGYRNTEAF
TRBJ1-1,TRBV30,few,AWTDYTEAF
TRBJ2-7,TRBV28,.,ASSRGGPYEQY
TRBJ2-2,TRBV19,.,ASSIAGITGELF
TRBJ2-1,TRBV7-2,.,ASSLVSGVGENEQF
TRBJ1-5,TRBV28,once,ASSLGQGVPPFHQPQH
TRBJ1-2,TRBV30,once,AWTTMTGQEKNGYT
TRBJ1-2,TRBV5-5,.,ASSLTPTNYGYT
TRBJ2-7,TRBV27,.,ATAGGANTYEQY
TRBJ1-1,TRBV28,.,ASSYHGANTEAF
TRBJ1-1,TRBV14,.,ASSLLAGAGTEAF
TRBJ1-5,TRBV12-5,.,ASGPGQLSNQPQH
TRBJ2-1,TRBV19,.,ASRDYNEQF
TRBJ2-7,TRBV6-5,.,ASSYPGREDEQY
TRBJ2-3,TRBV5-1,.,ASSLGASGTDTQY
TRBJ2-5,TRBV28,.,ASSPRLAGPPETQY
TRBJ1-1,TRBV29-1,few,SAKGFGTEAF
TRBJ2-2,TRBV7-7,once,ASSLSQGLYTGELF
TRBJ1-2,TRBV10-3,.,AIWGQGGGYT
TRBJ1-1,TRBV5-1,.,ASSWDINTEAF
TRBJ1-5,TRBV30,.,AWSLTDNQPQH
TRBJ1-2,TRBV14,once,ASSQDRGNYGYT
TRBJ2-2,TRBV5-1,.,ASSLGASTGELF
TRBJ1-5,TRBV23-1,.,ASSQRTGIFQPQH
TRBJ2-7,TRBV9,.,ASSQGGVPSYEQY
TRBJ2-2,TRBV7-9,.,ASSLKMSTHTGELF
TRBJ1-1,TRBV7-2,.,ASSAYRGDTEAF
TRBJ2-2,TRBV5-1,.,ASSLGVGAPGELF